This T cell receptor (beta chain) was documented in a study of metastatic and nonmetastatic thyroid tumors. In the study overall: Comparison of repertoires was carried out across blood and tumor or nodule tissue from malignant and benign thyroid patients.

Study-wide points: It was reported that TCR beta diversity was significantly higher in malignant thyroid tumors than benign nodules, in blood and tumor.

This clone has only one observation. Its antigen is currently unknown. All patients reached thyroid surgery having received no treatment beforehand. In germline, CDR1 is LGHNA, CDR2 YSLEER. The length of the CDR3 is 15 residues. V was clipped by 0 bases and J by 2 bases, with 8 bases between them. TCRdb re-processed the PCR reads through MiXCR. Of 30,000 to 40,000 clones detected, approximately 15% appear once; the ten largest clones hold around 7.5%. The V call is TRBV4-3, the J call TRBJ1-3; D remains ambiguous. The receptor was derived from a female donor with papillary thyroid cancer or a benign thyroid nodule (not recorded which). Some clones in this sample may be carry-over from other donors' samples. The sequencing input was blood. The CDR3 loop is CASSQDGVPGNTIYF. DNA for the CDR3: TGCGCCAGCAGCCAAGATGGAGTACCTGGAAACACCATATATTTT.